This T cell receptor (beta chain) was sequenced for a study of blood T cells in healthy people across ages. The CDR3 consists of 14 residues. The germline gives CDR1 ENHRY, CDR2 SYGVKD. V lost 4 bases and J 4 bases, leaving 8 bases between the germline ends. Then a second PCR, running about 7 to 11 cycles, was carried out with a sample-barcoded 5' primer and a J-beta primer mix. One entry per CDR3 protein, called by TCRdb with MiXCR from the 5' RACE reads. This sample has about 680,000 distinct CDR3 sequences, with roughly 49% found just once. Study results and limitations: Both higher diversity and more naive CD4+ cells marked long-lived donors when set against aged donors.

This clonotype was detected only a few times. Its target is unknown. The chain combines TRBV10-3 with TRBJ2-6; no clear D gene. The TCR comes from a woman aged 55-69 years in good health. Sequencing input: blood. CDR3 nucleotides: TGTGCCATCAGTGCCGGGTCCGGGGCCAACGTCCTGACTTTC. Translating gives CAISAGSGANVLTF.